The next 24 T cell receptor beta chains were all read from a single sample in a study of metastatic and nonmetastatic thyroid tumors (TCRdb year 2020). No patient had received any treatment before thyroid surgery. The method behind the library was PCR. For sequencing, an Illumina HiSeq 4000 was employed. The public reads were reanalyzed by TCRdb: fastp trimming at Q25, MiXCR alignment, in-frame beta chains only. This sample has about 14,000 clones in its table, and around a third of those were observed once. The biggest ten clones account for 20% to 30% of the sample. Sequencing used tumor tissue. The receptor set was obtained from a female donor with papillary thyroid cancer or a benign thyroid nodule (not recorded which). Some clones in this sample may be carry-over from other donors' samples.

CDR3 sequence (DNA): TGTGCCAGCAGCCAACATGGACAGTACAATCAGCCCCAGCATTTT. Its translation: CASSQHGQYNQPQHF. The rearrangement joins TRBV3-1 to TRBJ1-5, with D possibly TRBD1 on 6 matching bases. This CDR3 has 15 amino acids. V was clipped by 2 bases and J by 3 bases, with 11 bases between them. Germline CDR1 LGHDT, CDR2 YNNKEL (reference sequence).

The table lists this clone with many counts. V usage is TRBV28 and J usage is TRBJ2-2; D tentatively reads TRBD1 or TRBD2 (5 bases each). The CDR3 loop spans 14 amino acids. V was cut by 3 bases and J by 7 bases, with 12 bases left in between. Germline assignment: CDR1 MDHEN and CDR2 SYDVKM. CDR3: CASSFQGPIGELFF. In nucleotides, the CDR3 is TGTGCCAGCAGTTTCCAGGGACCGATCGGGGAGCTGTTTTTT.

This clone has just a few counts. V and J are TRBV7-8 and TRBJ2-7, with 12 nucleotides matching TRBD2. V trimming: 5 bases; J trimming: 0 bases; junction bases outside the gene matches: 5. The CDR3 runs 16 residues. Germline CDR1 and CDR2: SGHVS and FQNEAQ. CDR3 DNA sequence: TGTGCCAGCAGCCCTACGACTAGCGGGAGCTCCTACGAGCAGTACTTC. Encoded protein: CASSPTTSGSSYEQYF. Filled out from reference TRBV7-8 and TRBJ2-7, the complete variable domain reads GAGVSQSPRYKVAKRGQDVALRCDPISGHVSLFWYQQALGQGPEFLTYFQNEAQLDKSGLPSDRFFAERPEGSVSTLKIQRTQQEDSAVYLCASSPTTSGSSYEQYFGPGTRLTVT.

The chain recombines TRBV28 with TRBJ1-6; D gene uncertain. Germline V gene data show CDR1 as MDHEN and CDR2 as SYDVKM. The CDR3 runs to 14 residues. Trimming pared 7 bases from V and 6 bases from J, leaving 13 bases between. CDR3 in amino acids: CASKMGQFNSPLHF. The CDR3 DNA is TGTGCCAGCAAAATGGGCCAGTTTAATTCACCCCTCCACTTT.

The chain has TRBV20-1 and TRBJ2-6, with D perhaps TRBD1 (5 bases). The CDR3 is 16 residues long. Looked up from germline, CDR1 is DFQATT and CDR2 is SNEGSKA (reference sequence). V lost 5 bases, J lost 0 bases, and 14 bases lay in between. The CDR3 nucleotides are TGCAGTGCTGAGCAGTGGGGCAACTCTGGGGCCAACGTCCTGACTTTC. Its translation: CSAEQWGNSGANVLTF.

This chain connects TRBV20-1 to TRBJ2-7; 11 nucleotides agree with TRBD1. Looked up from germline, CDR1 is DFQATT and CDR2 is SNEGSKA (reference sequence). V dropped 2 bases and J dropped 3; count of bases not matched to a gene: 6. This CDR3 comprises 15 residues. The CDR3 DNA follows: TGCAGTGCTAGATCCGGGACAGGGGGGAACTACGAGCAGTACTTC. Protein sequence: CSARSGTGGNYEQYF.

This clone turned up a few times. DNA for the CDR3: TGTGCCAGCAGTTTGAGAGGGGGCCGGGACGAGCAGTACTTC. Encoded protein: CASSLRGGRDEQYF. The chain combines TRBV28 with TRBJ2-7; 7 positions match TRBD1. V gave up 3 bases and J gave up 5 bases; unmatched junction bases: 7. In germline, CDR1 is MDHEN, CDR2 SYDVKM. CDR3 length: 14 amino acids.

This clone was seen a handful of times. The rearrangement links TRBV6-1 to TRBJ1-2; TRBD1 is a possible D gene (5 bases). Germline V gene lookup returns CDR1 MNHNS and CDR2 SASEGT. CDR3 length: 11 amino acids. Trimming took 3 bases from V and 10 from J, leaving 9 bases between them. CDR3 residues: CASSDDSLYTF. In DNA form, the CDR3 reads TGTGCCAGCAGTGACGACAGTCTCTACACCTTC.

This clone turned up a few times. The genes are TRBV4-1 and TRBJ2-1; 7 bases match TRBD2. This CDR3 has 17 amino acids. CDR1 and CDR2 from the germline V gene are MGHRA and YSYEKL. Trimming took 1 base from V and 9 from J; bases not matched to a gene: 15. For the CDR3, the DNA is TGCGCCAGCAGCCAAGGGGGGTTGGGGCGGGAGTATGGTGAGCAGTTCTTC. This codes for CASSQGGLGREYGEQFF.

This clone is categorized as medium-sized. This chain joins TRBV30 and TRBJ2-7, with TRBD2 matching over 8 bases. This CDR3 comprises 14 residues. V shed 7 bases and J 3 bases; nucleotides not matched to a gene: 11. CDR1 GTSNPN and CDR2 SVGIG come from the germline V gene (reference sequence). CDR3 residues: CAFRLAGWDYEQYF. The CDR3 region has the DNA TGTGCCTTCCGTTTAGCGGGATGGGACTACGAGCAGTACTTC. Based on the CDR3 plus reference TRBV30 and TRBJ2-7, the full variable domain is SQTIHQWPATLVQPVGSPLSLECTVEGTSNPNLYWYRQAAGRGLQLLFYSVGIGQISSEVPQNLSASRPQDRQFILSSKKLLLSDSGFYLCAFRLAGWDYEQYFGPGTRLTVT.

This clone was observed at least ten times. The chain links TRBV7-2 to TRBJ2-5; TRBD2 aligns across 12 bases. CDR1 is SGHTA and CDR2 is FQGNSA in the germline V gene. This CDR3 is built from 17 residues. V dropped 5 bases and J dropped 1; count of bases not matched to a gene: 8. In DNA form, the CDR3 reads TGTGCCAGCAGCCCAAGACTAGCGGGAGTGTCCCAAGAGACCCAGTACTTC. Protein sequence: CASSPRLAGVSQETQYF. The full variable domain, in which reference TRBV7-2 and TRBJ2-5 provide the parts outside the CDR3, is GAGVSQSPSNKVTEKGKDVELRCDPISGHTALYWYRQSLGQGLEFLIYFQGNSAPDKSGLPSDRFSAERTGGSVSTLTIQRTQQEDSAVYLCASSPRLAGVSQETQYFGPGTRLLVL.

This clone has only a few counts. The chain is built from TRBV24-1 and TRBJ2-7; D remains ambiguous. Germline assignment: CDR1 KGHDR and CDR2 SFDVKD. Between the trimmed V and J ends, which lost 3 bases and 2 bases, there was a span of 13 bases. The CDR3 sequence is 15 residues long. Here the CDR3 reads CATSDRSDPTYEQYF. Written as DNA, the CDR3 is TGTGCCACCAGTGATCGCAGCGATCCCACCTACGAGCAGTACTTC.

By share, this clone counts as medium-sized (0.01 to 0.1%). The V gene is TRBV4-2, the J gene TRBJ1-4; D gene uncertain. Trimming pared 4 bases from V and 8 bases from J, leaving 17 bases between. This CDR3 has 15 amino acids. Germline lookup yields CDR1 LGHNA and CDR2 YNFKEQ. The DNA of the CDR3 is TGTGCCAGCAGCCGAAGCACCGGCAGTGTGGAAAAACTGTTTTTT. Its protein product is CASSRSTGSVEKLFF.

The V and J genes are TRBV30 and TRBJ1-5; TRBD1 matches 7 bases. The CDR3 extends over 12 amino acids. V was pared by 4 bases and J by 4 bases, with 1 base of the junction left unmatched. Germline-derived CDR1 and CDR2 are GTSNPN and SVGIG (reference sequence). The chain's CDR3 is CAWKQGNQPQHF. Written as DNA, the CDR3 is TGTGCCTGGAAACAGGGGAATCAGCCCCAGCATTTT.

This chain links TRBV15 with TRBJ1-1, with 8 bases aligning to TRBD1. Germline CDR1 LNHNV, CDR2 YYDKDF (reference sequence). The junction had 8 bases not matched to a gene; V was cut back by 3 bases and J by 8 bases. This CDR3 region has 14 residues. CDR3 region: CATSSRQGRQEAFF. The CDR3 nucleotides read TGTGCCACCAGCAGCAGACAGGGGCGCCAAGAAGCTTTCTTT.

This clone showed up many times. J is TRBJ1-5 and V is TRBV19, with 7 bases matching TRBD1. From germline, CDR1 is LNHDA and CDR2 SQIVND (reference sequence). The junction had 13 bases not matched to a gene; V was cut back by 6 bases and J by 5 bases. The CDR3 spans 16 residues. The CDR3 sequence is CASRTPGQINHQPQHF. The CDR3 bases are TGTGCCAGTAGGACGCCGGGACAGATCAACCATCAGCCCCAGCATTTT.

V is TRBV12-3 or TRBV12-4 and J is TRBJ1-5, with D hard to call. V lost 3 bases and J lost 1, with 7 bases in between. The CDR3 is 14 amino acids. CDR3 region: CASSFEGSNQPQHF. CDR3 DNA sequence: TGTGCCAGCAGTTTTGAGGGCAGCAATCAGCCCCAGCATTTT.

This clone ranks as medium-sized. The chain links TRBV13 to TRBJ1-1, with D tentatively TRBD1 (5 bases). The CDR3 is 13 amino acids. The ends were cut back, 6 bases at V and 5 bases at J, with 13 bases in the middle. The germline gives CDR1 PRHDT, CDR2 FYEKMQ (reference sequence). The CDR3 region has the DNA TGTGCCAGCAGTTTGGGCCCAGGGACTGAAGCTTTCTTT. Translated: CASSLGPGTEAFF.

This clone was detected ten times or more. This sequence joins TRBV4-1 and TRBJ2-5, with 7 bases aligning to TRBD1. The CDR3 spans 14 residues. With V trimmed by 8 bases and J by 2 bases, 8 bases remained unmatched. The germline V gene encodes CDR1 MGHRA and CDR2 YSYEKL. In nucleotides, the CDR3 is TGCGCCAGCGCACAGGGGCCCCTACAAGAGACCCAGTACTTC. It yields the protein CASAQGPLQETQYF.

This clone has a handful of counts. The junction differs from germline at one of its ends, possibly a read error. CDR3 sequence: CSSRDLLSGVTGELFF. The CDR3 DNA reads as TGCAGTTCTAGAGATTTACTATCGGGAGTCACCGGGGAGCTGTTTTTT. The chain joins TRBV20-1 to TRBJ2-2, with D perhaps matching TRBD2 (6 bases). Germline-derived CDR1 and CDR2 are DFQATT and SNEGSKA (reference sequence). This CDR3 region has 16 residues.

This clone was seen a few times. The CDR3 is CASSPIKGPGADTQYF. The CDR3 DNA is TGTGCCAGCAGCCCTATTAAAGGACCGGGCGCAGATACGCAGTATTTT. V usage is TRBV28 and J usage is TRBJ2-3; D gene uncertain. Germline lookup yields CDR1 MDHEN and CDR2 SYDVKM. Trimming cost V 6 bases and J 4 bases, with 20 bases left between them. CDR3 length equals 16 residues.

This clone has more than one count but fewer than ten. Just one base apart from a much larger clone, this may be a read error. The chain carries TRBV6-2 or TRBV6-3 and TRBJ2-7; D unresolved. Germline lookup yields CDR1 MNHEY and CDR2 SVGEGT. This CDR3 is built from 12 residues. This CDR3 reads CASSSLGYDQCF. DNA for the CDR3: TGTGCCAGCAGTTCCCTCGGGTACGATCAGTGCTTC.

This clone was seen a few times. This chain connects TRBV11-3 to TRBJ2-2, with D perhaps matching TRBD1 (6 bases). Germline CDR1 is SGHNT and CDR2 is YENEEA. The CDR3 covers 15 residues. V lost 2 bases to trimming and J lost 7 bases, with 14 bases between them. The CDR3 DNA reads TGTGCCAGCAGCTTACGGTGGGGGCAGTTCGGGGAGCTGTTTTTT. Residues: CASSLRWGQFGELFF.

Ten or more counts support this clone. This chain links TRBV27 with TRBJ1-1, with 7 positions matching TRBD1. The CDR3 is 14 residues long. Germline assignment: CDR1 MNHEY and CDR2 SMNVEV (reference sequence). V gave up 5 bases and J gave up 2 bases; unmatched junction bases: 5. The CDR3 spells CASSPGQINTEAFF. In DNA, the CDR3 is TGTGCCAGCAGTCCGGGACAGATTAACACTGAAGCTTTCTTT.